A single sample gave rise to the 9 T cell receptor beta chains below, sequenced in a study of blood T cells in healthy people across ages. A sample-barcoded 5' primer and a J-beta primer mix were used in a second PCR of roughly 6 to 11 cycles. TCRdb processed the 5' RACE reads anew with MiXCR; each CDR3 protein has one entry. The data show about 400,000 distinct CDR3 sequences, 50% to 60% seen once. Sequenced material: blood. All receptors derive from a man aged 55-75 years in good health.

This clonotype was seen a handful of times. Here the CDR3 reads CASSLEWAQVPTQYF. CDR3 sequence (DNA): TGTGCCAGCAGCTTAGAGTGGGCACAAGTTCCGACCCAGTACTTC. This chain connects TRBV7-9 to TRBJ2-5; D call uncertain. The CDR3 spans 15 residues. Trimming took 1 base from V and 7 from J, leaving 16 bases between them. Germline CDR1 is SEHNR and CDR2 is FQNEAQ (reference sequence).

This chain links TRBV5-1 with TRBJ2-3; 8 positions match TRBD1. Germline V gene lookup returns CDR1 SGHRS and CDR2 YFSETQ. This CDR3 has 14 residues. V lost 8 bases, J lost 0 bases, and 5 bases stayed unmatched. The CDR3 loop is CASLRDRSTDTQYF. CDR3 sequence (DNA): TGCGCCAGTCTCCGGGACAGGAGCACAGATACGCAGTATTTT.

Notes on this clonotype: Germline and junction disagree at one end, which may indicate a read error. The chain links TRBV6-1 to TRBJ1-1; D ambiguous. The CDR3 consists of 14 residues. The germline CDR1 and CDR2 sequences are MNHNS and SASEGT. The CDR3 DNA is TGTGCCGGCAGTGAGGACCCCAGAAGGGCTGAAGCTTTCTTT. This codes for CAGSEDPRRAEAFF.

V gene TRBV7-8 combines with J gene TRBJ1-1; a weak D match, TRBD1 (5 bases). The germline V gene has CDR1 SGHVS and CDR2 FQNEAQ. CDR3 size: 14 residues. The V end was cut by 5 bases, the J end by 3 bases, with 13 bases between. CDR3 sequence: CASSRSLGDTEAFF. CDR3 nucleotides: TGTGCCAGCAGCCGTAGTTTGGGGGACACTGAAGCTTTCTTT.

CDR3 nucleotides: TGCAGTGCTCAGGCGGGAGTCGGCAATCAGCCCCAGCATTTT. Amino acid sequence: CSAQAGVGNQPQHF. The chain is built from TRBV20-1 and TRBJ1-5; D is ambiguous. V was shortened by 5 bases and J by 2 bases, with 13 bases between the two germline ends. The CDR3 runs to 14 residues. Germline CDR1 reads DFQATT; CDR2 reads SNEGSKA (reference sequence).

The genes are TRBV11-1 and TRBJ2-3; 8 bases match TRBD1. CDR1 is SGHAT, CDR2 FQDESV, per germline (reference sequence). Trimming took 1 base from V and 0 from J; bases not matched to a gene: 3. The length of the CDR3 is 16 residues. CDR3 nucleotide sequence: TGTGCCAGCAGCTTAGGCAGGGGGCTTAGCACAGATACGCAGTATTTT. It translates to CASSLGRGLSTDTQYF. The whole variable domain, remainder taken from reference TRBV11-1 and TRBJ2-3, is EAEVAQSPRYKITEKSQAVAFWCDPISGHATLYWYRQILGQGPELLVQFQDESVVDDSQLPKDRFSAERLKGVDSTLKIQPAELGDSAMYLCASSLGRGLSTDTQYFGPGTRLTVL.

V usage is TRBV12-3 or TRBV12-4 and J usage is TRBJ1-2, with unresolved D. V lost 1 base, J lost 7 bases, and 19 bases lay in between. The CDR3 sequence is 16 residues long. In nucleotides, the CDR3 is TGTGCCAGCAGTTTAGTTTCCTCCAGTCCGGCTGGTGGCTACACCTTC. Translating gives CASSLVSSSPAGGYTF.

This clonotype was seen a single time. One end of the junction does not line up with germline, which may come from a read error. The rearrangement uses TRBV27 and TRBJ2-6; 7 bases align to TRBD2. From germline, CDR1 is MNHEY and CDR2 SMNVEV (reference sequence). This CDR3 comprises 18 residues. The CDR3 coding sequence is TGTGCCAGCAGTTTTAGGGGCGGGAGCTTATCTGGGACCAACGTCCTGACTTTC. Amino acids: CASSFRGGSLSGTNVLTF.

The chain is built from TRBV6-5 and TRBJ2-3, with D perhaps matching TRBD2 (7 bases). CDR1 is MNHEY, CDR2 SVGAGI, per germline. This CDR3 comprises 15 residues. The V end was cut by 2 bases, the J end by 1 base, with 10 bases between. The CDR3 sequence is CASSYGGAGTDTQYF. CDR3 nucleotide sequence: TGTGCCAGCAGTTACGGGGGGGCGGGCACAGATACGCAGTATTTT.